The source of this TCR beta chain is a study of human T cells and chemical hapten exposure (TCRdb year 2021). A note on the overall study: For sensitization, 2% DPC in acetone was applied to a 2 cm by 2 cm area of upper inner arm skin. Most of the patients in the cohort were female, and the cohort covered alopecia areata with under or over 50% scalp involvement, alopecia totalis and alopecia universalis. Patient blood was sampled pre-sensitization (week 0) and at 2, 6 and about 24 weeks after DPC sensitization. Patients additionally received weekly therapeutic DPC doses to the scalp throughout the approximately 24-week study period. Peripheral blood TCR repertoire changes were tracked in vivo in alopecia patients during primary and secondary sensitization to the hapten diphenylcyclopropenone (DPC). Patch tests used Finn chambers with 0.01% DPC on the upper back, scored after 6 days by International Contact Dermatitis Research Group standards. Libraries were pooled for sequencing, and per-sample TCR yields varied mainly because of small differences in library volumes within the pool. About 30 alopecia patients provided blood for TCR sequencing at one to four time points (pre-sensitization, 2, 6 and 24 weeks).

Broader findings and caveats from the paper: The number of PT1 expanded TCRs positively correlated with patch test score, significant at thresholds 8, 16 and 32 but not 4. All patients had alopecia, a presumed autoimmune disease, so their immune response might differ from that of healthy individuals. The number of TCRs above 1 in 1000 frequency did not change with DPC sensitization; there was no evidence of global repertoire structure alterations. Repeated subsampling changed both the strength of the expansion versus patch-test correlation and the threshold at which the correlation became significant. Expanded TCRs formed significantly more large CDR3 similarity clusters than pre-sensitization or healthy control sets, consistent with antigen-driven responses.

Library construction relied on RACE. The instrument was a NextSeq 500. During library preparation, unique molecular identifiers were attached to individual cDNA molecules so that TCRs could be counted quantitatively and reproducibly. Each blood RNA sample was used to sequence both TCR alpha and TCR beta chains. Per the authors' processing: A median of around 100,000 TCRs per sample was observed, with a range of about 23,224 to 690,600. The Decombinator software suite was used to annotate V, J and CDR3 in the TCR reads. For PS versus PT1 abundance plots, all samples were subsampled to the same number of TCRs (28,000). TCRs were defined as expanded if absent before sensitization and observed at least eight times at the 2-week time point. The raw public reads went through TCRdb reprocessing: fastp at Q25, MiXCR clone calling, in-frame beta chains kept. Records with the same CDR3 protein are collapsed into one entry carrying the most frequent genes and DNA. The V and J calls reflect TCRdb's pipeline rather than the authors' work. The sample has approximately 38,000 distinct CDR3 sequences on record, roughly a tenth of them singletons. The ten biggest clones cover about 6% of the sample.

According to the study, the label for this sample's time point signals: pre-sensitization, week 0. Read against the paper, the sample's treatment or condition label means: therapeutic diphenylcyclopropenone sensitization with weekly scalp DPC. At every patch-test visit, the blood draw took place before the patch test was put on. Patients were eligible if aged 18 to 70, diagnosed with alopecia and judged suitable for DPC therapy, and pregnant patients were excluded. Total RNA was isolated from unfractionated whole blood collected in Tempus Blood RNA tubes. There are 14 amino acids in the CDR3, from cysteine to phenylalanine inclusive. This entry keeps only the CDR3 DNA: 42 bases, framed from base 1. The trim is 5 bases for V and 0 bases for J, with a gap of 8 bases between the germline ends. This clonotype was seen only a few times. Its antigen is unknown. No much larger clonotype is one base removed from it; base qualities were not supplied.

This sample comprised whole blood, obtained in connection with sensitization to the hapten diphenylcyclopropenone (DPC). The V and J segments used are TRBV12-3 or TRBV12-4 and TRBJ2-1, with the identity of the D gene unclear. The source is a man aged 30 to 45 with alopecia areata. Some clones in this sample may be carry-over from other donors' samples. The CDR3 amino acid sequence is: CASSKGSSYNEQFF. The DNA sequence is TGTGCCAGCAGTAAAGGTAGCTCCTACAATGAGCAGTTCTTC.